This entry is about one T cell receptor beta chain. This entry comes from a study of OX40 agonist ivuxolimab in advanced cancers. The repertoire was sequenced with immunoSEQ multiplex PCR; TCRdb's copy has only in-frame clones and lacks some. Among over 45,000 clones listed, about 80% were seen once. Germline V gives CDR1 SGHRS, CDR2 YFSETQ. The CDR3 loop spans 14 amino acids. V lost 0 bases and J 2 bases, leaving 7 bases between the germline ends. This chain links TRBV5-1 with TRBJ2-3, with a tentative D call TRBD1 (6 bases). The sample was CD4+ or CD8+ T cells sorted from blood, taken in a trial of the OX40 agonist ivuxolimab. This sequence originates from an adult with an advanced solid tumor such as melanoma, head and neck, liver or kidney cancer. The DNA for the CDR3 is TGCGCCAGCAGCTTGGAGGGGGTCACAGATACGCAGTATTTT. Translated, it gives CASSLEGVTDTQYF.